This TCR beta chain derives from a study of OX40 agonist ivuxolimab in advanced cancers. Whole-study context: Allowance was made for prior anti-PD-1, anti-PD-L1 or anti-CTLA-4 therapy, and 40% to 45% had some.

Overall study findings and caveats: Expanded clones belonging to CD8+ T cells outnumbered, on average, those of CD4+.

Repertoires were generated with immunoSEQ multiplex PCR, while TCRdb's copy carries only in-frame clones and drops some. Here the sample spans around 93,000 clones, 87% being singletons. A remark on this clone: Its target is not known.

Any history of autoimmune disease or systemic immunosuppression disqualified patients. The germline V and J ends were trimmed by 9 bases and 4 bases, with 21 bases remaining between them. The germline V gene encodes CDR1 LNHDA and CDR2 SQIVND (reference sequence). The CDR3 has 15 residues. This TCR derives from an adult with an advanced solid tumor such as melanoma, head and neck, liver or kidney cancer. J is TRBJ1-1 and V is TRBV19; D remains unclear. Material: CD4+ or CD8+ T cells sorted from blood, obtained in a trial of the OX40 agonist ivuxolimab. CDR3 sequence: CASLLSGRVATEAFF. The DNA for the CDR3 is TGTGCCAGCCTACTTTCCGGGCGGGTGGCCACTGAAGCTTTCTTT.